One T cell receptor beta chain is described in this entry. No antigen is known for it. The PCR ran on 60 Vbeta and 13 Jbeta primers. Data came from immunoSEQ multiplex PCR; TCRdb stores just in-frame clones and leaves some out. The sample lists roughly 290,000 clones; around 90% were seen once. These data are taken from a study of cytomegalovirus exposure and HLA in healthy donors. General observations from the study: Later work associated 17,000 or so TCR beta sequences with HLA alleles at 0.05 false discovery rate.

Trimming took off 5 bases at V and 2 bases at J, with 15 bases between the two ends. Germline CDR1 SGHTA, CDR2 FQGTGA. This CDR3 comprises 16 residues. The chain employs TRBV7-3 and TRBJ2-2; D might be TRBD2 (6 bases). The source of this sequence is a woman aged 18-29 years in good health and CMV-seronegative. The sample comprised PBMCs. The CDR3 sequence: CASSRIGGPNTGELFF. The DNA of the CDR3 is TGTGCCAGCAGCCGCATCGGGGGACCCAACACCGGGGAGCTGTTTTTT.